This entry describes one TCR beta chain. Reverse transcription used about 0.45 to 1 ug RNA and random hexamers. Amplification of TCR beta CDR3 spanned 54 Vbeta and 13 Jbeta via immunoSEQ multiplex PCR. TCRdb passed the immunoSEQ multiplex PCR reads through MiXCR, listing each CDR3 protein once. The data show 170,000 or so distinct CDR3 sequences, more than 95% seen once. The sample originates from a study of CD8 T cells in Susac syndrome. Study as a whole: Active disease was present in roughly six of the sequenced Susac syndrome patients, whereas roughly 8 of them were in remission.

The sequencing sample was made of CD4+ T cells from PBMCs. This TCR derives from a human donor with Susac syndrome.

CDR3 in DNA: TGTGCCAGCAGAGGGGGGGCGTACGAGCAGTACTTC. It yields the protein CASRGGAYEQYF. V is TRBV7-2 and J is TRBJ2-7, with D perhaps matching TRBD2 (7 bases). V was shortened by 6 bases and J by 4 bases, with 10 bases between the two germline ends. The CDR3 spans 12 residues. The germline V gene has CDR1 SGHTA and CDR2 FQGNSA.